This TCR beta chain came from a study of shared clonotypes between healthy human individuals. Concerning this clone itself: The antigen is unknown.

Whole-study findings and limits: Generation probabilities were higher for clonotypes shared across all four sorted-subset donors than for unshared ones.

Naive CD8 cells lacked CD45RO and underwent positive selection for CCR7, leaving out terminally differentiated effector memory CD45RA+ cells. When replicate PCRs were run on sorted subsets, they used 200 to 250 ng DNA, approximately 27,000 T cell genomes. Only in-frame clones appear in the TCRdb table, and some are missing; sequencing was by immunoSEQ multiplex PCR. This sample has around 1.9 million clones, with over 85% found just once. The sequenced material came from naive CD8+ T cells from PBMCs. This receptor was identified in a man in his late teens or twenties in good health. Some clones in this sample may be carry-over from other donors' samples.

The CDR3 DNA follows: TGTGCCAGCAGTCCCAGCCGGGACCTACGCACAGATACGCAGTATTTT. This sequence encodes CASSPSRDLRTDTQYF. The V gene is TRBV28, the J gene TRBJ2-3; tentatively, D is TRBD1 or TRBD2 (5 bases each). The CDR3 contains 16 residues. Germline V gene lookup returns CDR1 MDHEN and CDR2 SYDVKM. V shed 5 bases and J shed 1 base, with 16 bases lying between them.